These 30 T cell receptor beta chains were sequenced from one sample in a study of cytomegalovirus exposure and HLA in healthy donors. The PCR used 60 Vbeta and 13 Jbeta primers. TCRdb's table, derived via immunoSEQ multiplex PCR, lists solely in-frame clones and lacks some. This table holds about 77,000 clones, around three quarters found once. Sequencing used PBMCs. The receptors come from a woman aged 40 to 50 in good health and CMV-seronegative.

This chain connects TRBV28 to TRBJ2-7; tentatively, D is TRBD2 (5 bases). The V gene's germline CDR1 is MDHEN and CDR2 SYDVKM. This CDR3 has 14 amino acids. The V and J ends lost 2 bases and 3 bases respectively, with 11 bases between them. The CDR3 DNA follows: TGTGCCAGCAGTTTAGATCCTAGCAGCTACGAGCAGTACTTC. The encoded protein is CASSLDPSSYEQYF.

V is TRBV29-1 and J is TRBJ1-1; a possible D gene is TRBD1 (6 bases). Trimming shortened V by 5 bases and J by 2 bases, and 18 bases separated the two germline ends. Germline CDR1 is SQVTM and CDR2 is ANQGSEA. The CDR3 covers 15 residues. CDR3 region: CSVLSGTKGNTEAFF. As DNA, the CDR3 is TGCAGCGTTCTATCCGGGACAAAAGGTAACACTGAAGCTTTCTTT. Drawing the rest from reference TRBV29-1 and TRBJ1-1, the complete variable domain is SAVISQKPSRDICQRGTSLTIQCQVDSQVTMMFWYRQQPGQSLTLIATANQGSEATYESGFVIDKFPISRPNLTFSTLTVSNMSPEDSSIYLCSVLSGTKGNTEAFFGQGTRLTVV.

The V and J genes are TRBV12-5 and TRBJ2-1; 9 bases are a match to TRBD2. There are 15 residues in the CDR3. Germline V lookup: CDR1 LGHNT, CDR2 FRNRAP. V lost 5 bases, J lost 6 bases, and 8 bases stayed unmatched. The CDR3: CASGLSGGISNEQFF. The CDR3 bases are TGTGCTAGTGGTCTCAGCGGGGGGATTTCCAATGAGCAGTTCTTC. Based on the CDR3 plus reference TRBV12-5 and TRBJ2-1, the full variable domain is DARVTQTPRHKVTEMGQEVTMRCQPILGHNTVFWYRQTMMQGLELLAYFRNRAPLDDSGMPKDRFSAEMPDATLATLKIQPSEPRDSAVYFCASGLSGGISNEQFFGPGTRLTVL.

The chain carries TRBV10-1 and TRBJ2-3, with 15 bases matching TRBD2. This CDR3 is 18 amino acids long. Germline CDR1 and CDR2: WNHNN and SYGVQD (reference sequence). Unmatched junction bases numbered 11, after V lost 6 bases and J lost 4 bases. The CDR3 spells CASRPGLAGGEGADTQYF. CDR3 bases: TGCGCCAGCAGGCCGGGACTAGCGGGGGGAGAGGGTGCAGATACGCAGTATTTT.

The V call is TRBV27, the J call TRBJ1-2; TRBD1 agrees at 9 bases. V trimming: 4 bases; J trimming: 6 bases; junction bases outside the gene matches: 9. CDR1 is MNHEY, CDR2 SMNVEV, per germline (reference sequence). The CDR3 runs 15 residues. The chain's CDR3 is CASSYRQGVGDGYTF. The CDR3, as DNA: TGTGCCAGCAGTTACAGACAGGGGGTAGGGGATGGCTACACCTTC.

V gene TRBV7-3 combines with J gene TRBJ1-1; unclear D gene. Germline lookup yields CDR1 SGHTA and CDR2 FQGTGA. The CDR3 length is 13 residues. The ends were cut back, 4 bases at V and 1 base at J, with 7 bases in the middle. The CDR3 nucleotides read TGTGCCAGCAGCTCAGTAAGGAACACTGAAGCTTTCTTT. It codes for CASSSVRNTEAFF.

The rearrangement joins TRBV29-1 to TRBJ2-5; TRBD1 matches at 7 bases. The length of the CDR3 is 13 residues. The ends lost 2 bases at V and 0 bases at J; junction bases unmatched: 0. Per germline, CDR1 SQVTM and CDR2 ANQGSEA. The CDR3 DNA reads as TGCAGCGTTGAACAGGGGGACCAAGAGACCCAGTACTTC. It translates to CSVEQGDQETQYF.

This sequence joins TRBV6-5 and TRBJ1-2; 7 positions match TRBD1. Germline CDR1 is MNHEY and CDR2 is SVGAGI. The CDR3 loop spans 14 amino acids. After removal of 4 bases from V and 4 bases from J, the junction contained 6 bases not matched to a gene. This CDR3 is CASSFDRDGYGYTF. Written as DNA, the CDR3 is TGTGCCAGCAGTTTCGACAGGGATGGCTATGGCTACACCTTC.

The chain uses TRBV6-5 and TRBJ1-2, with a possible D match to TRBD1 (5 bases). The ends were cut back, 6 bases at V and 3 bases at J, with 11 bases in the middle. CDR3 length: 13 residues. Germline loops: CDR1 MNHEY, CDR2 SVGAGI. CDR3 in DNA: TGTGCCAGCAGGGAGGGGTGGTACTATGGCTACACCTTC. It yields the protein CASREGWYYGYTF.

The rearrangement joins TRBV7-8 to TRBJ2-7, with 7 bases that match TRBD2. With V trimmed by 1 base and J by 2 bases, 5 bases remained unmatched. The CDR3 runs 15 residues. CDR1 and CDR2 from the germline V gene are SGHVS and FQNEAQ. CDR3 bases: TGTGCCAGCAGCTTAGAGCGGGGCCTCCCCTACGAGCAGTACTTC. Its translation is CASSLERGLPYEQYF.

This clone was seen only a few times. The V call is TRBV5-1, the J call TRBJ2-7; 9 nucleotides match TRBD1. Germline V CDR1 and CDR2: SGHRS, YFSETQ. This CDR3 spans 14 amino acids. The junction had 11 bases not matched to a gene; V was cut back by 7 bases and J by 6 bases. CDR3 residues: CASGQWTGEPEQYF. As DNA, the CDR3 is TGCGCCAGCGGGCAATGGACAGGGGAGCCCGAGCAGTACTTC. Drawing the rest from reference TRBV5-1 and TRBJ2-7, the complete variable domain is KAGVTQTPRYLIKTRGQQVTLSCSPISGHRSVSWYQQTPGQGLQFLFEYFSETQRNKGNFPGRFSGRQFSNSRSEMNVSTLELGDSALYLCASGQWTGEPEQYFGPGTRLTVT.

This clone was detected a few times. CDR3 protein: CAWTPGQGWQPQHF. The CDR3, as DNA: TGTGCCTGGACCCCCGGACAGGGATGGCAGCCCCAGCATTTT. The V gene is TRBV30, the J gene TRBJ1-5; TRBD1 matches 8 bases. V dropped 4 bases and J dropped 7; count of bases not matched to a gene: 9. The CDR3 loop spans 14 amino acids. Germline V gene sequence: CDR1 GTSNPN, CDR2 SVGIG (reference sequence). Using reference TRBV30 and TRBJ1-5 for the parts outside the CDR3, the full variable domain is SQTIHQWPATLVQPVGSPLSLECTVEGTSNPNLYWYRQAAGRGLQLLFYSVGIGQISSEVPQNLSASRPQDRQFILSSKKLLLSDSGFYLCAWTPGQGWQPQHFGDGTRLSIL.

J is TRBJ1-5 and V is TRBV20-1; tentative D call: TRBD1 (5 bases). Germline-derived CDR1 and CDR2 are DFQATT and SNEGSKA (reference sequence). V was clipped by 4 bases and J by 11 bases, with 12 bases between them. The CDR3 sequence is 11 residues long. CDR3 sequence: CSANNRWTQHF. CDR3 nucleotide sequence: TGCAGTGCTAACAACAGGTGGACCCAGCATTTT.

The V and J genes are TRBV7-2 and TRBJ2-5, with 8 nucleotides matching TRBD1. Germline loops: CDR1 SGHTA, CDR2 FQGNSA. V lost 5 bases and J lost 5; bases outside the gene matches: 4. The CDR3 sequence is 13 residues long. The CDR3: CASSPGGAETQYF. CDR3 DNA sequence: TGTGCCAGCAGCCCAGGGGGCGCGGAGACCCAGTACTTC.

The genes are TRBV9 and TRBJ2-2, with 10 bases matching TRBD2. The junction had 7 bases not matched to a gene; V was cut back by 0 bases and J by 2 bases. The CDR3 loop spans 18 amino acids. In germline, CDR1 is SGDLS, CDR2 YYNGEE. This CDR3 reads CASSVDSTSGFNTGELFF. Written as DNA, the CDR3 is TGTGCCAGCAGCGTAGATTCGACTAGCGGGTTCAACACCGGGGAGCTGTTTTTT.

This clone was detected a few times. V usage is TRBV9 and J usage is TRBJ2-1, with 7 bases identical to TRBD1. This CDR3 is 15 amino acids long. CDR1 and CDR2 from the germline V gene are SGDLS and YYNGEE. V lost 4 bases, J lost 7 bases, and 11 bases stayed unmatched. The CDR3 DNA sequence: TGTGCCAGCAGCTCAGAACTACAGGGGCCGAATGAGCAGTTCTTC. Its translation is CASSSELQGPNEQFF.

The CDR3 nucleotides are TGTGCCAGCAGCTTATTACCGGGTGAGCAGTTCTTC. Residues: CASSLLPGEQFF. The rearrangement links TRBV7-3 to TRBJ2-1; D uncertain. Germline CDR1 reads SGHTA; CDR2 reads FQGTGA. The CDR3 runs to 12 residues. V shed 2 bases and J shed 9 bases, with 8 bases lying between them.

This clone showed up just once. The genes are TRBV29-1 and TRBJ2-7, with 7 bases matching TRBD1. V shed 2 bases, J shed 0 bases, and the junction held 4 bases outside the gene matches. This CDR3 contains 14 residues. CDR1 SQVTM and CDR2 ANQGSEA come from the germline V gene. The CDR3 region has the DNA TGCAGCGTTGAACGACAGGGTAACTCCTACGAGCAGTACTTC. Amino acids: CSVERQGNSYEQYF.

This CDR3 is CASTDTGGGEQFF. Written as DNA, the CDR3 is TGTGCCAGCACCGACACGGGCGGGGGTGAGCAGTTCTTC. This chain links TRBV6-1 with TRBJ2-1, with 7 positions matching TRBD2. V lost 7 bases, J lost 9 bases, and 9 bases stayed unmatched. Germline V CDR1 and CDR2: MNHNS, SASEGT. There are 13 residues in the CDR3.

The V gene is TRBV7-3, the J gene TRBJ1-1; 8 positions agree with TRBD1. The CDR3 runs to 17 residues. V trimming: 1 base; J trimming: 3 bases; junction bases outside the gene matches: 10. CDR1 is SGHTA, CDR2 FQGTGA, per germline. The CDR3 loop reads CASSLNPPIRGHTEAFF. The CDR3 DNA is TGTGCCAGCAGCTTAAATCCCCCCATCAGGGGGCACACTGAAGCTTTCTTT.

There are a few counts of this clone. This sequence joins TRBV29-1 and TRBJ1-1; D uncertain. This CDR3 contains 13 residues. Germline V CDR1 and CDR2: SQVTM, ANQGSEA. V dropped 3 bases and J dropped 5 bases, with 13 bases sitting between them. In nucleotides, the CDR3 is TGCAGCGTTGAGCGCGACATCAAAACTGAAGCTTTCTTT. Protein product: CSVERDIKTEAFF.

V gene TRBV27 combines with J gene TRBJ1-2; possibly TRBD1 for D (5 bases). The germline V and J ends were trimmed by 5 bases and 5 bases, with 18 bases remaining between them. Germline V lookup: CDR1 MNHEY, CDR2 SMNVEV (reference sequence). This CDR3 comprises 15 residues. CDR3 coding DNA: TGTGCCAGCAGTCCCACACGGGGGGGGTTTTATGGCTACACCTTC. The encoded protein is CASSPTRGGFYGYTF.

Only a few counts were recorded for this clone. Here the CDR3 DNA reads TGTGCCAGCAGACAGGGGGCCAACAATCAGCCCCAGCATTTT. The encoded protein is CASRQGANNQPQHF. The chain recombines TRBV2 with TRBJ1-5, with 9 bases matching TRBD1. Germline V lookup: CDR1 SNHLY, CDR2 FYNNEI. V shed 6 bases and J 3 bases; nucleotides not matched to a gene: 3. The CDR3 has 14 residues.

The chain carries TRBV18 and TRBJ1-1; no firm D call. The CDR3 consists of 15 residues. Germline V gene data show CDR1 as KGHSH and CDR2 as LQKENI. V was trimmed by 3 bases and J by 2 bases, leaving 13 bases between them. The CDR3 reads CASSPVSTHNTEAFF. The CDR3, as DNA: TGTGCCAGCTCACCGGTTTCGACACATAACACTGAAGCTTTCTTT. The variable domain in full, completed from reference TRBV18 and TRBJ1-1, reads NAGVMQNPRHLVRRRGQEARLRCSPMKGHSHVYWYRQLPEEGLKFMVYLQKENIIDESGMPKERFSAEFPKEGPSILRIQQVVRGDSAAYFCASSPVSTHNTEAFFGQGTRLTVV.

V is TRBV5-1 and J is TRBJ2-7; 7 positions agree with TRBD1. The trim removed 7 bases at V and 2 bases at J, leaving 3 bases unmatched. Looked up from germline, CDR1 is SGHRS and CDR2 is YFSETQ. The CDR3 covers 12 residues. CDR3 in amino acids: CASSGQTYEQYF. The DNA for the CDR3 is TGCGCCAGCTCGGGACAGACCTACGAGCAGTACTTC. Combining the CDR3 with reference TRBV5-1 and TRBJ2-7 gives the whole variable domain KAGVTQTPRYLIKTRGQQVTLSCSPISGHRSVSWYQQTPGQGLQFLFEYFSETQRNKGNFPGRFSGRQFSNSRSEMNVSTLELGDSALYLCASSGQTYEQYFGPGTRLTVT.

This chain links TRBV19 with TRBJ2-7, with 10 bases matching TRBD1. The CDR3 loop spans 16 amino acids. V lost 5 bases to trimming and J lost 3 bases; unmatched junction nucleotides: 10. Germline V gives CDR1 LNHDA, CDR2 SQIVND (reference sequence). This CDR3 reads CASSSLPGQGFYEQYF. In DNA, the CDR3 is TGTGCCAGTAGTTCCTTACCGGGACAGGGGTTCTACGAGCAGTACTTC.

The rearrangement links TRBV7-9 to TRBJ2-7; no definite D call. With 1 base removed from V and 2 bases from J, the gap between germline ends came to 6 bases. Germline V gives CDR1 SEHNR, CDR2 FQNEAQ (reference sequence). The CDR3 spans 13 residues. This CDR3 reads CASSLVRTYEQYF. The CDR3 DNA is TGTGCCAGCAGCTTAGTCAGAACCTACGAGCAGTACTTC.

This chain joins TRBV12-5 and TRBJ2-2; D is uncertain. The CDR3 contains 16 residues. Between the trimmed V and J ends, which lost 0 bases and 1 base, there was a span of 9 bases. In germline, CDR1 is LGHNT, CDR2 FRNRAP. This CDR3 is CASGLVLQENTGELFF. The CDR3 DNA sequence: TGTGCTAGTGGTTTGGTACTTCAGGAGAACACCGGGGAGCTGTTTTTT. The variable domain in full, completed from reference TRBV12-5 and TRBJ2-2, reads DARVTQTPRHKVTEMGQEVTMRCQPILGHNTVFWYRQTMMQGLELLAYFRNRAPLDDSGMPKDRFSAEMPDATLATLKIQPSEPRDSAVYFCASGLVLQENTGELFFGEGSRLTVL.

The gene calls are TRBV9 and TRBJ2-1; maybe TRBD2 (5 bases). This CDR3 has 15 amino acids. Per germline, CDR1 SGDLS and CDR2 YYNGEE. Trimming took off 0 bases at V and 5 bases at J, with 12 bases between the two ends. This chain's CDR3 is CASSVGGWIDNEQFF. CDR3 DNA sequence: TGTGCCAGCAGCGTAGGAGGGTGGATCGACAATGAGCAGTTCTTC.

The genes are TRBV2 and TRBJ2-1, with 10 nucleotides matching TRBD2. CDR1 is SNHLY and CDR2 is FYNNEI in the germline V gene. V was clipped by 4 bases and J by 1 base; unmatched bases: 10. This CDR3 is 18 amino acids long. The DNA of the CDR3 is TGTGCCAGCAGTGCGGGTCTAGCGGGAGCCTCGTCCTACAATGAGCAGTTCTTC. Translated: CASSAGLAGASSYNEQFF.